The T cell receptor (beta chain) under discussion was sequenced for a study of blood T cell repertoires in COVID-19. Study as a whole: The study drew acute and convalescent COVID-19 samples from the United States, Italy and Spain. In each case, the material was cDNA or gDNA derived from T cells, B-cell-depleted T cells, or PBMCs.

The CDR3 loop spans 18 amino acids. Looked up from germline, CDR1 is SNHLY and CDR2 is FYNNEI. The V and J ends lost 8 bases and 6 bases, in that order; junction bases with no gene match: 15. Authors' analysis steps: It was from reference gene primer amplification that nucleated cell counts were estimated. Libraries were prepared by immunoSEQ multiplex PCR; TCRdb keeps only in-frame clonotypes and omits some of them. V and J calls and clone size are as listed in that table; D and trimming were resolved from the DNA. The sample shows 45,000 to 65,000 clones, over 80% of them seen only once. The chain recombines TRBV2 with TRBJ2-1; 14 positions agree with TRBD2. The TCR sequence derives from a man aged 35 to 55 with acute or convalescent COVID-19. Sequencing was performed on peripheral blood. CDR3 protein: CASSRLAGGQSLSNEQFF. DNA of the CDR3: TGTGCCAGCTCGCGACTAGCGGGGGGGCAAAGCTTGTCCAATGAGCAGTTCTTC.